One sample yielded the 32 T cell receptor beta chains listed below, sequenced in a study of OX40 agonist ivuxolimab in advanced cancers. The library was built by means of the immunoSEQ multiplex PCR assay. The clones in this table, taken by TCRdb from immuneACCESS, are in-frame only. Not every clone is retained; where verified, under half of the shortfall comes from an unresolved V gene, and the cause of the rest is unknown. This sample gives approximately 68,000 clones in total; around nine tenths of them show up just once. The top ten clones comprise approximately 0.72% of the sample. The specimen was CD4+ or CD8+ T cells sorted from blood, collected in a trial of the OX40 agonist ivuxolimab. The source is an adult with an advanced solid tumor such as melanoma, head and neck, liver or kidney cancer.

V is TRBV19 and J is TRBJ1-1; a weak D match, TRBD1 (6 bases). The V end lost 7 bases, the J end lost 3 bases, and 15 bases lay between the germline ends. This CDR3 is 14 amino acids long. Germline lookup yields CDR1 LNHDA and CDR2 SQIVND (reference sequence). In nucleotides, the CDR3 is TGTGCCAGTAACCCGGGACACAGGGACACTGAAGCTTTCTTT. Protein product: CASNPGHRDTEAFF. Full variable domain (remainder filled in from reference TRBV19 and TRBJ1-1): DGGITQSPKYLFRKEGQNVTLSCEQNLNHDAMYWYRQDPGQGLRLIYYSQIVNDFQKGDIAEGYSVSREKKESFPLTVTSAQKNPTAFYLCASNPGHRDTEAFFGQGTRLTVV.

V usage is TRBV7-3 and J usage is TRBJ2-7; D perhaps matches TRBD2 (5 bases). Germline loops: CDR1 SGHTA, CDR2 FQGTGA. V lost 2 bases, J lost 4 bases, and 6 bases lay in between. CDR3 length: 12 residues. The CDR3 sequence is CASSLPGYEQYF. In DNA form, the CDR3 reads TGTGCCAGCAGCTTACCGGGGTACGAGCAGTACTTC.

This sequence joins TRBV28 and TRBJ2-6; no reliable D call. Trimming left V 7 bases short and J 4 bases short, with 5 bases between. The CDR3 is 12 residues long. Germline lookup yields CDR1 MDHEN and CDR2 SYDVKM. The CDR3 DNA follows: TGTGCCAGCAATCCGGGGGCCAACGTCCTGACTTTC. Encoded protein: CASNPGANVLTF.

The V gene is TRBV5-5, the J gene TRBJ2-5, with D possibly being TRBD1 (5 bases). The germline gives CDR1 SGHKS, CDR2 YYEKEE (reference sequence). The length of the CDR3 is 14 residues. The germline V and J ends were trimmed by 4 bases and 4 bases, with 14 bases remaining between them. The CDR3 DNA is TGTGCCAGCAGCCCGGAAGGAAGGGGAGAGACCCAGTACTTC. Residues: CASSPEGRGETQYF.

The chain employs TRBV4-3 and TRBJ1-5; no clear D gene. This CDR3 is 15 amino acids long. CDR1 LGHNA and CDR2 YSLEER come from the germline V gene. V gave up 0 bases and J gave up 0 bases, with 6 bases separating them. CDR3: CASSQDIPSNQPQHF. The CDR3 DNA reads TGCGCCAGCAGCCAAGATATCCCTAGCAATCAGCCCCAGCATTTT.

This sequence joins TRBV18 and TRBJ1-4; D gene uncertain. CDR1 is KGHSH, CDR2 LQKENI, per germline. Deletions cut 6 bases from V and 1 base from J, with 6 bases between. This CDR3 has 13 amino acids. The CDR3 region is CASSPRTNEKLFF. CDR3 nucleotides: TGTGCCAGCTCCCCGAGAACTAATGAAAAACTGTTTTTT.

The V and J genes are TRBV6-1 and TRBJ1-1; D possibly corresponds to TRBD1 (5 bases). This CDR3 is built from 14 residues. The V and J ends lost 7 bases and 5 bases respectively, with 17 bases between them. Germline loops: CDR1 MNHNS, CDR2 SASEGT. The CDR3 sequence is CASNLAGTGTEAFF. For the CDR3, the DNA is TGTGCCAGCAACTTAGCCGGGACGGGGACTGAAGCTTTCTTT.

CDR3 nucleotides: TGTGCCAGCAGCCCACAGGGGGTGAGCAAAAACATTCAGTACTTC. It specifies CASSPQGVSKNIQYF. V and J are TRBV5-6 and TRBJ2-4, with 8 bases matching TRBD1. V gave up 4 bases and J gave up 3 bases; unmatched junction bases: 6. Germline values: CDR1 SGHDT, CDR2 YYEEEE. This CDR3 region has 15 residues.

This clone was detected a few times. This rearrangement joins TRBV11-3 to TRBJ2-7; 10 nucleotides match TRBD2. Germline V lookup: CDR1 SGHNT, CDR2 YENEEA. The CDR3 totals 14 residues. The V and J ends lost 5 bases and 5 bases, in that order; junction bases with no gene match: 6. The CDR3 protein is CASSQSGGAHEQYF. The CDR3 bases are TGTGCCAGCAGCCAAAGCGGGGGGGCCCACGAGCAGTACTTC.

In nucleotides, the CDR3 is TGTGCCTGGAGCCTACCGGGACGTAGGGACAATGAGCAGTTCTTC. It specifies CAWSLPGRRDNEQFF. The V and J genes are TRBV30 and TRBJ2-1; D is possibly TRBD1 or TRBD2 (5 bases each). The CDR3 has 15 amino acids. Germline lookup yields CDR1 GTSNPN and CDR2 SVGIG (reference sequence). The V end was cut by 3 bases, the J end by 5 bases, with 17 bases between.

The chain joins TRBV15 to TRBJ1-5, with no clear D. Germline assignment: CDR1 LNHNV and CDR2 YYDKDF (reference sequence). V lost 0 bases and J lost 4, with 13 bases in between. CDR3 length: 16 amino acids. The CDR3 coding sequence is TGTGCCACCAGCAGAGATGGCCCCATTGGGAATCAGCCCCAGCATTTT. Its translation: CATSRDGPIGNQPQHF.

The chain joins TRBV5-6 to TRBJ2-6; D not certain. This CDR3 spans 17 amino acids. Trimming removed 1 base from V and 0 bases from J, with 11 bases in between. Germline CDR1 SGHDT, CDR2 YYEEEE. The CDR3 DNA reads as TGTGCCAGCAGCTTGTACGGCGTTAGCTCTGGGGCCAACGTCCTGACTTTC. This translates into CASSLYGVSSGANVLTF.

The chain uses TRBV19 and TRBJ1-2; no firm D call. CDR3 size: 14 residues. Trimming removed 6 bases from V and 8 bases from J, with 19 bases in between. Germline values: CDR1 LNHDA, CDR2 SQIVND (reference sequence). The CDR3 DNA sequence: TGTGCCAGTAGCCCGGACGGAACCTTGGGGGGCTACACCTTC. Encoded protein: CASSPDGTLGGYTF.

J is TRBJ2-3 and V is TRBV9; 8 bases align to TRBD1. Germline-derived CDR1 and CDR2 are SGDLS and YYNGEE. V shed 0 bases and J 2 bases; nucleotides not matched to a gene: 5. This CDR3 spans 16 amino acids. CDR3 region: CASSVEAGGYTDTQYF. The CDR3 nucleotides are TGTGCCAGCAGCGTAGAAGCAGGGGGCTACACAGATACGCAGTATTTT.

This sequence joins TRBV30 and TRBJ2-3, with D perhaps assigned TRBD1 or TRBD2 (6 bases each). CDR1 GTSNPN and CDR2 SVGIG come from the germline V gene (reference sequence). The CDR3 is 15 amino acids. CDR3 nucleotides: TGTGCAGGTGAATCCTCGAGGGGGAGGATAAATACGCAGTATTTT. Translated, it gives CAGESSRGRINTQYF. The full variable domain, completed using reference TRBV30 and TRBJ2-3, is SQTIHQWPATLVQPVGSPLSLECTVEGTSNPNLYWYRQAAGRGLQLLFYSVGIGQISSEVPQNLSASRPQDRQFILSSKKLLLSDSGFYLCAGESSRGRINTQYFGPGTRLTVL.

The CDR3 nucleotides read TGTGCCAGCAGTTATAAGGACTTTCCTACGCAGCAGTACTTC. This codes for CASSYKDFPTQQYF. V and J are TRBV6-8 and TRBJ2-7, with D possibly being TRBD2 (5 bases). CDR1 MNHGY and CDR2 SAAAGT come from the germline V gene. The CDR3 is made up of 14 amino acids. V was pared by 3 bases and J by 8 bases, with 17 bases between.

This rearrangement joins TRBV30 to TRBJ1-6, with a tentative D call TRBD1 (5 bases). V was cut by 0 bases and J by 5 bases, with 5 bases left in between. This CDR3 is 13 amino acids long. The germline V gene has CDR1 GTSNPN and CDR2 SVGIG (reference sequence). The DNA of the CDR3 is TGTGCCTGGAGTGTGGGGGATAATTCACCCCTCCACTTT. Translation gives CAWSVGDNSPLHF. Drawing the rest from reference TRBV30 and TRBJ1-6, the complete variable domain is SQTIHQWPATLVQPVGSPLSLECTVEGTSNPNLYWYRQAAGRGLQLLFYSVGIGQISSEVPQNLSASRPQDRQFILSSKKLLLSDSGFYLCAWSVGDNSPLHFGNGTRLTVT.

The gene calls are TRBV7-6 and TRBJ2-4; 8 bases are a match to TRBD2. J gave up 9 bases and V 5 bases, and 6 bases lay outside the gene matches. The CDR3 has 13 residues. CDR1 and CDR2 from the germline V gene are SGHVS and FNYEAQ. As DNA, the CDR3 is TGTGCCAGCAGCCAGGGACTAGGGGGCATTCAGTACTTC. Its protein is CASSQGLGGIQYF.

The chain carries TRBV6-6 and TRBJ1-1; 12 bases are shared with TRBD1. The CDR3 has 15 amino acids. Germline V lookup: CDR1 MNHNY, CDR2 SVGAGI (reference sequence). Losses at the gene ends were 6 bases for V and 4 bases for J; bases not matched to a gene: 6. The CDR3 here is CASRGDRGRFTEAFF. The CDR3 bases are TGTGCCAGCAGAGGGGACAGGGGGCGATTCACTGAAGCTTTCTTT.

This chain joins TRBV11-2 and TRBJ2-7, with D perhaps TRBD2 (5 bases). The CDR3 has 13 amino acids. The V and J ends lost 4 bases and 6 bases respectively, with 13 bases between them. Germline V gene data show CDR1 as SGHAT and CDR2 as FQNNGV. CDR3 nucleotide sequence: TGTGCCAGCAGCTCAAAGAGGGCGGGCGAGCAGTACTTC. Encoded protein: CASSSKRAGEQYF.

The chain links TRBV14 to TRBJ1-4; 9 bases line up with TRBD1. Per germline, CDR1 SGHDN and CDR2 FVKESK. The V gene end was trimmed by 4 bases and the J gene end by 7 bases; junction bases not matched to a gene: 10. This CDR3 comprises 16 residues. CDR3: CASSPPGQGWSEKLFF. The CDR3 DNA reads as TGTGCCAGCAGCCCCCCCGGACAGGGGTGGAGTGAAAAACTGTTTTTT.

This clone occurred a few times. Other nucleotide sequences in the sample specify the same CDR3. The DNA for the CDR3 is TGTGCCAGCTCACAACAACAGGGAATCGGAAACACCATATATTTT. Translation gives CASSQQQGIGNTIYF. This rearrangement joins TRBV18 to TRBJ1-3; weak D call: TRBD1 (6 bases). The CDR3 contains 15 residues. Germline CDR1 reads KGHSH; CDR2 reads LQKENI. The germline V and J ends were trimmed by 4 bases and 4 bases, with 14 bases remaining between them.

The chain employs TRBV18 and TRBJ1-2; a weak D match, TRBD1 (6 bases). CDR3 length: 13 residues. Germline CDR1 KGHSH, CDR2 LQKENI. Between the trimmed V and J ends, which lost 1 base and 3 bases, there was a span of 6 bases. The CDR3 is CASSPQGDYGYTF. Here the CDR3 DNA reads TGTGCCAGCTCACCACAGGGGGACTATGGCTACACCTTC.

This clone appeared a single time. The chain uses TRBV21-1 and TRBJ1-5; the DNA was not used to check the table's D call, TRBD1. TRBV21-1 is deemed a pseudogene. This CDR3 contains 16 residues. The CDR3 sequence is CASSKGGQKVVQPQHF. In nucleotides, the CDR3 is TGTGCCAGCAGCAAGGGGGGACAGAAGGTAGTGCAGCCCCAGCATTTT.

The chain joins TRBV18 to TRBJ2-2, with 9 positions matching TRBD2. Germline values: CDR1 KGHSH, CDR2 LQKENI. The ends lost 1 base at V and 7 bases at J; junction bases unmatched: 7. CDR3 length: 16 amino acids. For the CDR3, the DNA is TGTGCCAGCTCACCACAGTCTAGCGGGATCGGCGGGGAGCTGTTTTTT. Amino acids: CASSPQSSGIGGELFF.

CDR3 sequence (DNA): TGTGCCAGCAGCGGAGGTGGGGAGCGGAATCAGCCCCAGCATTTT. Protein: CASSGGGERNQPQHF. The rearrangement joins TRBV7-9 to TRBJ1-5; D is unresolved. With 5 bases removed from V and 4 bases from J, the gap between germline ends came to 15 bases. The CDR3 spans 15 residues. Germline V CDR1 and CDR2: SEHNR, FQNEAQ (reference sequence).

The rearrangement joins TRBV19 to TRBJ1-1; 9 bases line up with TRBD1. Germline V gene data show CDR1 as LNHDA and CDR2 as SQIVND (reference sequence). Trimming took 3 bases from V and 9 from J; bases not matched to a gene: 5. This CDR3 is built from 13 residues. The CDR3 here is CASSIGTGGKAFF. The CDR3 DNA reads TGTGCCAGTAGTATTGGTACAGGGGGCAAAGCTTTCTTT. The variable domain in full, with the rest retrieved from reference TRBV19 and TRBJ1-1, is DGGITQSPKYLFRKEGQNVTLSCEQNLNHDAMYWYRQDPGQGLRLIYYSQIVNDFQKGDIAEGYSVSREKKESFPLTVTSAQKNPTAFYLCASSIGTGGKAFFGQGTRLTVV.

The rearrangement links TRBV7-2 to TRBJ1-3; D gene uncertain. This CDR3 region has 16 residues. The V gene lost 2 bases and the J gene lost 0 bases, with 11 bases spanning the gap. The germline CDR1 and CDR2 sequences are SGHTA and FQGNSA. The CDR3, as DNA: TGTGCCAGCAGCTTACTTGGCAGTGTCTCTGGAAACACCATATATTTT. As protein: CASSLLGSVSGNTIYF.

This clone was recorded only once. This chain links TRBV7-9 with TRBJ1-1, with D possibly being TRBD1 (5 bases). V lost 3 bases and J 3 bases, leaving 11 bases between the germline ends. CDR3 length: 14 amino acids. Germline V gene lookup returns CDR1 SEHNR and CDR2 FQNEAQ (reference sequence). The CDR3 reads CASSFEGLYTEAFF. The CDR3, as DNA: TGTGCCAGCAGCTTCGAGGGGTTGTACACTGAAGCTTTCTTT.

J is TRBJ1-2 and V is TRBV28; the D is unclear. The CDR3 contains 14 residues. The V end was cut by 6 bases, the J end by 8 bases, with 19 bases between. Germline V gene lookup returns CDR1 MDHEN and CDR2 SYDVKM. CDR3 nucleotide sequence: TGTGCCAGCAGACCATCTACCACCTCTGGGGGCTACACCTTC. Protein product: CASRPSTTSGGYTF.

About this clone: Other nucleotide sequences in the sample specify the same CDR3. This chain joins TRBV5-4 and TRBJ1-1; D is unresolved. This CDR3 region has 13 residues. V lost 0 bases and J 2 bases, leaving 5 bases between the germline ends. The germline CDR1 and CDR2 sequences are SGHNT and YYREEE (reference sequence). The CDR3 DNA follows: TGTGCCAGCAGCTTGGGTGGAAACACTGAAGCTTTCTTT. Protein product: CASSLGGNTEAFF.

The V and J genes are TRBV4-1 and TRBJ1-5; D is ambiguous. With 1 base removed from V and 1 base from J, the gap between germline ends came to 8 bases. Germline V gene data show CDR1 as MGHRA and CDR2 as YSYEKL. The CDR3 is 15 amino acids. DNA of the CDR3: TGCGCCAGCAGCCAAGTAGAGGGAAGCAATCAGCCCCAGCATTTT. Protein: CASSQVEGSNQPQHF.